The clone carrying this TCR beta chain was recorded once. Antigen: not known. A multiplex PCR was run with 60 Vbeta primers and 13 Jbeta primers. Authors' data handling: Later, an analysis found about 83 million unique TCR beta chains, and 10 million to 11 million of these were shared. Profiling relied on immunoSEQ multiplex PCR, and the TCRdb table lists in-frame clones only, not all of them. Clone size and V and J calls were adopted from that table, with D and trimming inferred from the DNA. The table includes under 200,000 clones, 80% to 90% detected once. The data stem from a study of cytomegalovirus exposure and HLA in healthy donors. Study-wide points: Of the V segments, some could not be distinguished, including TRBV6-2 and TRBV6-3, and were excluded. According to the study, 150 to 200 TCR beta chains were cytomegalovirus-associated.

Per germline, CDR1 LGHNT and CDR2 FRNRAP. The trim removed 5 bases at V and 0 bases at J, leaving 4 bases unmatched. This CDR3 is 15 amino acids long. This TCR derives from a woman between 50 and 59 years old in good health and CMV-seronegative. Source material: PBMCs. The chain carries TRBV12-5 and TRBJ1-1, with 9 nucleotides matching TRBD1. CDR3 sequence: CASGRTGEMNTEAFF. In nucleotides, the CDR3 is TGTGCTAGTGGTCGGACAGGGGAAATGAACACTGAAGCTTTCTTT.